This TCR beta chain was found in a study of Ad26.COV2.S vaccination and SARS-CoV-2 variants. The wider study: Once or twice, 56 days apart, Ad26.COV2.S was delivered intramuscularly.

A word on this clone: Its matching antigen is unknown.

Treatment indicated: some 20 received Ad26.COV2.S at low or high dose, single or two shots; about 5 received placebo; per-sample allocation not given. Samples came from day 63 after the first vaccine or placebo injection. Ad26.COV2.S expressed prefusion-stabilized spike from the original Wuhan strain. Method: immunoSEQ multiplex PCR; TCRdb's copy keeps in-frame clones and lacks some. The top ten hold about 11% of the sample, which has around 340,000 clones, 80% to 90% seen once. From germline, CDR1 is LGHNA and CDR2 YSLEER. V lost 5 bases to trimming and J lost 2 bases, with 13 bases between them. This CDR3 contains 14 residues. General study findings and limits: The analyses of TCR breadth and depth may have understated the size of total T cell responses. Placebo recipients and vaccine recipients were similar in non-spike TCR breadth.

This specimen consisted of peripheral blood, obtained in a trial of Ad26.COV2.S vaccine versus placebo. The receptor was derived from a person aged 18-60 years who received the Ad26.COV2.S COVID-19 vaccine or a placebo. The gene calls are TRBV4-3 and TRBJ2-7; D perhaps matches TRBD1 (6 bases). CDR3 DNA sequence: TGCGCCAGCAGCTTTACAGGGACAACCTACGAGCAGTACTTC. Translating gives CASSFTGTTYEQYF.